These 26 T cell receptor beta chains were sequenced from one sample in a study of T cell repertoires in cytomegalovirus infection (dated by TCRdb to the late 2010s). The sequencer listed for this sample is Illumina HiSeq 1500. TCRdb's own reprocessing of the public reads used fastp at Q25 and MiXCR and kept productive beta chains. Identical CDR3 protein sequences are pooled into one entry, listed with their most common genes and DNA. The sample yields roughly 920,000 distinct CDR3 sequences; around 29% were counted once. The ten largest clones capture around an eighth of the sample. No antigen has been identified for these receptors. The sample's treatment or condition, from its label and the paper: in vitro stimulation with specific CMV peptide epitopes to enrich CMV-specific T cells. The sample consisted of cultured CD8+ T cells from PBMCs, taken from culture after CMV antigen stimulation. Source of these receptors: a human donor in good health (CMV status not recorded). Some clones in this sample may be carry-over from other donors' samples.

This clonotype was detected many times. The chain is built from TRBV27 and TRBJ2-3, with a tentative D call TRBD2 (5 bases). CDR1 is MNHEY, CDR2 SMNVEV, per germline (reference sequence). V lost 6 bases and J 6 bases, leaving 10 bases between the germline ends. This CDR3 has 12 residues. CDR3 loop: CASSRPGDTQYF. In nucleotides, the CDR3 is TGTGCCAGCAGCCGCCCGGGGGATACGCAGTATTTT.

The chain carries TRBV20-1 and TRBJ2-1, with 9 nucleotides matching TRBD1. Unmatched junction bases numbered 7, after V lost 3 bases and J lost 1 base. Per germline, CDR1 DFQATT and CDR2 SNEGSKA (reference sequence). This CDR3 contains 16 residues. CDR3 coding DNA: TGCAGTGCTAGGACCCCGGGACAGGGATCCTACAATGAGCAGTTCTTC. Translated: CSARTPGQGSYNEQFF.

This sequence joins TRBV6-2 or TRBV6-3 and TRBJ2-2, with D unresolved. This CDR3 spans 16 amino acids. The ends were cut back, 7 bases at V and 1 base at J, with 16 bases in the middle. In germline, CDR1 is MNHEY, CDR2 SVGEGT. The CDR3 loop is CASTPLGQENTGELFF. The DNA for the CDR3 is TGTGCCAGCACCCCACTTGGCCAAGAGAACACCGGGGAGCTGTTTTTT.

This clonotype was counted only a few times. V gene TRBV6-1 combines with J gene TRBJ2-2, with 9 bases fitting TRBD1. From germline, CDR1 is MNHNS and CDR2 SASEGT. This CDR3 is built from 16 residues. Unmatched junction bases numbered 10, after V lost 11 bases and J lost 0 bases. The CDR3 DNA is TGTGCCGCCCGGGACAGGGAGTTCGCGAACACCGGGGAGCTGTTTTTT. Translated: CAARDREFANTGELFF.

This clonotype was observed a handful of times. The chain carries TRBV5-8 and TRBJ1-4, with 10 bases aligning to TRBD1. Trimming cost V 0 bases and J 7 bases; bases outside gene matches: 9. The CDR3 contains 17 residues. CDR1 SGHTS and CDR2 YDEGEE come from the germline V gene. The CDR3 spells CASSLGSGTGVAEKLFF. CDR3 nucleotide sequence: TGTGCCAGCAGCTTGGGATCAGGGACAGGGGTGGCTGAAAAACTGTTTTTT.

This clonotype was recorded a few times. This chain links TRBV19 with TRBJ1-2; D not certain. Germline V CDR1 and CDR2: LNHDA, SQIVND (reference sequence). Trimming took off 10 bases at V and 4 bases at J, with 16 bases between the two ends. This CDR3 contains 13 residues. The CDR3, as DNA: TGTGCCACCTGGGATCTCGAACTCTATGGCTACACCTTC. Translating gives CATWDLELYGYTF.

Notes on this clonotype: At one boundary the junction diverges from the germline segment, which might be a read error. The rearrangement links TRBV7-2 to TRBJ2-7; 12 bases match TRBD2. CDR1 is SGHTA, CDR2 FQGNSA, per germline. The CDR3 length is 15 residues. The CDR3 DNA reads as TGTTCCAGCAGCTTTGGACTAGCGGGGTCCTACGAGCAGTACTTC. This sequence encodes CSSSFGLAGSYEQYF.

The chain recombines TRBV9 with TRBJ2-1; D is unclear. Germline-derived CDR1 and CDR2 are SGDLS and YYNGEE. V was pared by 0 bases and J by 2 bases, with 9 bases between. The CDR3 is 15 residues long. CDR3 sequence: CASSVVPGPYNEQFF. The CDR3 DNA reads as TGTGCCAGCAGCGTAGTTCCGGGCCCCTACAATGAGCAGTTCTTC.

Concerning this clonotype itself: The junction does not match germline at one end; this may be a read error. The chain uses TRBV4-2 and TRBJ2-3; TRBD2 agrees at 8 bases. In germline, CDR1 is LGHNA, CDR2 YNFKEQ. This CDR3 spans 16 amino acids. CDR3 loop: CASSQDFSGGTDTQYF. The CDR3 region has the DNA TGCGCCAGCAGCCAAGATTTTAGCGGGGGCACAGATACGCAGTATTTT.

The V and J genes are TRBV10-2 and TRBJ2-3; D unclear. V lost 4 bases and J 1 base, leaving 15 bases between the germline ends. CDR1 and CDR2 from the germline V gene are WSHSY and SAAADI. The CDR3 totals 16 residues. The DNA of the CDR3 is TGCGCCAGCAGTGGAGTGGAGCTTTACGGCACAGATACGCAGTATTTT. Protein: CASSGVELYGTDTQYF.

The chain is built from TRBV6-2 or TRBV6-3 and TRBJ1-5; D not certain. Germline V gives CDR1 MNHEY, CDR2 SVGEGT. Trimming removed 2 bases from V and 4 bases from J, with 12 bases in between. This CDR3 has 15 amino acids. CDR3 amino acids: CASSYKGAGNQPQHF. The DNA for the CDR3 is TGTGCCAGCAGTTACAAGGGTGCCGGTAATCAGCCCCAGCATTTT.

This clonotype is a singleton in its sample. This rearrangement joins TRBV9 to TRBJ1-4, with D unclear. There are 13 residues in the CDR3. Germline-derived CDR1 and CDR2 are SGDLS and YYNGEE. V was pared by 0 bases and J by 7 bases, with 7 bases between. Here the CDR3 DNA reads TGTGCCAGCAGCGTAGATGACGGTGAAAAACTGTTTTTT. Protein: CASSVDDGEKLFF.

The rearrangement uses TRBV7-8 and TRBJ2-3; 7 bases align to TRBD1. The CDR3 runs to 15 residues. J lost 6 bases, V lost 1 base, and 7 bases had no gene match. Germline V lookup: CDR1 SGHVS, CDR2 FQNEAQ. CDR3 in DNA: TGTGCCAGCAGCTTAGAACTGACAGGGCGGGATACGCAGTATTTT. The encoded protein is CASSLELTGRDTQYF.

CDR3 amino acids: CASSASGELFF. Here the CDR3 DNA reads TGTGCCAGCTCAGCTTCCGGGGAGCTGTTTTTT. The rearrangement uses TRBV7-2 and TRBJ2-2; D remains unclear. CDR1 and CDR2 (germline): SGHTA, FQGNSA. V was pared by 8 bases and J by 6 bases, with 7 bases between. CDR3 size: 11 residues.

The chain couples TRBV19 to TRBJ1-2; 8 bases are shared with TRBD1. V dropped 6 bases and J dropped 3; count of bases not matched to a gene: 9. CDR1 is LNHDA, CDR2 SQIVND, per germline (reference sequence). The CDR3 has 15 amino acids. The CDR3 bases are TGTGCCAGTAGACAGTTTCCAGGGGGCGACTATGGCTACACCTTC. Amino acid sequence: CASRQFPGGDYGYTF.

Only a few counts were recorded for this clonotype. The chain couples TRBV15 to TRBJ2-5; D not resolved. CDR3 length: 17 residues. Trimming stripped 0 bases from V and 3 bases from J, with 17 bases between. Germline V gene sequence: CDR1 LNHNV, CDR2 YYDKDF (reference sequence). The CDR3 region is CATSREVALGAEETQYF. Here the CDR3 DNA reads TGTGCCACCAGCAGAGAAGTGGCGCTCGGAGCAGAAGAGACCCAGTACTTC.

The rearrangement joins TRBV27 to TRBJ1-1, with D perhaps matching TRBD1 (6 bases). Trimming removed 1 base at V and 1 base at J, with 10 bases between. The germline CDR1 and CDR2 sequences are MNHEY and SMNVEV (reference sequence). The CDR3 has 15 amino acids. CDR3: CASSLFWGQNTEAFF. CDR3 nucleotide sequence: TGTGCCAGCAGTTTATTTTGGGGGCAGAACACTGAAGCTTTCTTT.

This clonotype was counted only a few times. J is TRBJ2-2 and V is TRBV7-2; D remains unclear. The CDR3 length is 12 residues. The germline V and J ends were trimmed by 8 bases and 2 bases, with 6 bases remaining between them. Germline V gene lookup returns CDR1 SGHTA and CDR2 FQGNSA. CDR3 loop: CASWQNTGELFF. CDR3 DNA: TGTGCCAGCTGGCAAAACACCGGGGAGCTGTTTTTT.

As concerns this clonotype: A much larger clonotype is one base distant, so this may be a read error. This rearrangement joins TRBV7-2 to TRBJ2-1, with 7 bases matching TRBD2. With V trimmed by 2 bases and J by 1 base, 2 bases remained unmatched. The CDR3 sequence is 15 residues long. Germline lookup yields CDR1 SGHTA and CDR2 FQGNSA. CDR3 coding DNA: TGTACCAGCAGCTTAACTAGCGATTCCTACAATGAGCAGTTCTTC. As protein: CTSSLTSDSYNEQFF.

This clonotype was picked up a small number of times. V is TRBV6-6 and J is TRBJ2-7, with 7 positions matching TRBD2. Germline values: CDR1 MNHNY, CDR2 SVGAGI (reference sequence). V was clipped by 8 bases and J by 2 bases; unmatched bases: 9. The CDR3 consists of 14 residues. The CDR3: CASCAGAFAYEQYF. The CDR3 DNA follows: TGTGCCAGCTGTGCGGGAGCCTTCGCCTACGAGCAGTACTTC.

The rearrangement links TRBV7-9 to TRBJ1-1; perhaps TRBD1 as D (5 bases). V lost 5 bases, J lost 4 bases, and 11 bases lay in between. Germline V gives CDR1 SEHNR, CDR2 FQNEAQ (reference sequence). The CDR3 is 13 amino acids. CDR3 in amino acids: CASSTGPGTEAFF. The CDR3 nucleotides are TGTGCCAGCAGCACGGGACCGGGCACTGAAGCTTTCTTT.

The V gene is TRBV6-1, the J gene TRBJ2-5, with D perhaps TRBD1 (6 bases). In germline, CDR1 is MNHNS, CDR2 SASEGT. Trimming took 6 bases from V and 0 from J, leaving 11 bases between them. The CDR3 covers 14 residues. CDR3 amino acids: CASSPGQDQETQYF. DNA for the CDR3: TGTGCCAGCAGCCCGGGACAAGACCAAGAGACCCAGTACTTC.

This clonotype was recorded a few times. The rearrangement links TRBV6-1 to TRBJ2-3, with D maybe TRBD1 (5 bases). Germline CDR1 and CDR2: MNHNS and SASEGT. V dropped 3 bases and J dropped 2 bases, with 18 bases sitting between them. This CDR3 comprises 17 residues. CDR3 protein: CASSDGASRPYTDTQYF. The CDR3 DNA reads as TGTGCCAGCAGTGATGGGGCTTCTAGGCCTTACACAGATACGCAGTATTTT.

As regards this clonotype: A much larger clone differs from this one at a single base, so this may be a read error. The chain recombines TRBV7-2 with TRBJ2-1, with a weak D call TRBD2 (6 bases). The germline gives CDR1 SGHTA, CDR2 FQGNSA. The CDR3 is 19 residues long. CDR3 in DNA: TGTGCCAACAGCCTTTTTCTGGGGGGTGCGACCACAATCCTCAATGAGCAGTTCTTC. As protein: CANSLFLGGATTILNEQFF.

The chain employs TRBV12-3 or TRBV12-4 and TRBJ2-4; the D gene is possibly TRBD1 (6 bases). The CDR3 contains 13 residues. V was shortened by 3 bases and J by 5 bases, with 8 bases between the two germline ends. CDR3 sequence reads: CASSFPGENIQYF. The CDR3 nucleotides read TGTGCCAGCAGTTTCCCAGGGGAAAACATTCAGTACTTC.

This clonotype has just one count. This chain's CDR3 is CASSQDRIYGYTF. DNA for the CDR3: TGCGCCAGCAGCCAAGACAGGATCTATGGCTACACCTTC. The chain has TRBV4-1 and TRBJ1-2; the D is unclear. V lost 0 bases, J lost 4 bases, and 6 bases lay in between. The CDR3 sequence is 13 residues long. Germline V gives CDR1 MGHRA, CDR2 YSYEKL.